These 24 T cell receptor beta chains came from one sample sequenced in a study of PD-L1 blockade in urothelial cancer. Profiled with immunoSEQ multiplex PCR; TCRdb holds only in-frame clones, not every one. Of around 26,000 clones detected, around 88% appear once; the ten largest clones hold roughly 30%. Here the sequenced sample was PBMCs, taken around atezolizumab (anti-PD-L1) treatment. These receptor sequences come from a man aged 60 to 69 with urothelial cancer.

This chain connects TRBV5-5 to TRBJ1-5, with a possible D match to TRBD1 (5 bases). Trimming took 3 bases from V and 7 from J, leaving 20 bases between them. The germline gives CDR1 SGHKS, CDR2 YYEKEE (reference sequence). The CDR3 covers 16 residues. CDR3 sequence: CASSSAGKGIDQPQHF. The CDR3 DNA reads TGTGCCAGCAGCTCAGCGGGGAAGGGGATAGACCAGCCCCAGCATTTT.

The V gene is TRBV9, the J gene TRBJ2-5; 10 nucleotides agree with TRBD2. The V and J ends lost 2 bases and 5 bases, in that order; junction bases with no gene match: 12. Germline V lookup: CDR1 SGDLS, CDR2 YYNGEE. CDR3 length equals 17 residues. The CDR3: CASSVGSSSGSGETQYF. In nucleotides, the CDR3 is TGTGCCAGCAGCGTGGGCTCCTCTAGCGGGAGCGGGGAGACCCAGTACTTC.

CDR3 sequence (DNA): TGCGCCAGCAGCTCTCAGACAGGGGCTGGGGCCAACGTCCTGACTTTC. Translating it yields CASSSQTGAGANVLTF. This chain uses TRBV5-1 with TRBJ2-6; 8 bases line up with TRBD1. The CDR3 is 16 residues long. Germline V gene sequence: CDR1 SGHRS, CDR2 YFSETQ. After removal of 3 bases from V and 2 bases from J, the junction contained 4 bases not matched to a gene.

The V call is TRBV6-5, the J call TRBJ2-3; maybe TRBD1 (6 bases). The germline gives CDR1 MNHEY, CDR2 SVGAGI. The ends were cut back, 3 bases at V and 2 bases at J, with 12 bases in the middle. This CDR3 is built from 15 residues. The CDR3 region has the DNA TGTGCCAGCAGTTATTGGACAGAGATCACAGATACGCAGTATTTT. Translating gives CASSYWTEITDTQYF.

The genes are TRBV5-4 and TRBJ2-1; TRBD2 agrees at 10 bases. Germline V CDR1 and CDR2: SGHNT, YYREEE (reference sequence). The trim removed 4 bases at V and 0 bases at J, leaving 10 bases unmatched. CDR3 length equals 18 residues. CDR3 region: CASSPASGGFDSYNEQFF. CDR3 DNA: TGTGCCAGCAGCCCGGCTAGCGGGGGATTCGACTCCTACAATGAGCAGTTCTTC.

The chain recombines TRBV4-3 with TRBJ1-1; no clear D gene. The CDR3 extends over 15 amino acids. Germline lookup yields CDR1 LGHNA and CDR2 YSLEER. Trimming removed 2 bases from V and 1 base from J, with 11 bases in between. CDR3 region: CASSQTGSKNTEAFF. As DNA, the CDR3 is TGCGCCAGCAGCCAAACCGGGAGTAAGAACACTGAAGCTTTCTTT.

The chain has TRBV6-5 and TRBJ2-7; TRBD1 matches 8 bases. This CDR3 is 14 amino acids long. J gave up 5 bases and V 6 bases, and 9 bases lay outside the gene matches. The germline gives CDR1 MNHEY, CDR2 SVGAGI. DNA for the CDR3: TGTGCCAGCAGATCCGGGACAGGTCGGAACGAGCAGTACTTC. The encoded protein is CASRSGTGRNEQYF.

This chain uses TRBV5-1 with TRBJ2-1; 9 bases fit TRBD1. This CDR3 spans 13 amino acids. The junction had 4 bases not matched to a gene; V was cut back by 5 bases and J by 7 bases. The germline CDR1 and CDR2 sequences are SGHRS and YFSETQ. CDR3 DNA: TGCGCCAGCAGGCCGGGACAGGGAAATGAGCAGTTCTTC. Its translation: CASRPGQGNEQFF.

The rearrangement links TRBV11-2 to TRBJ2-2, with 7 bases aligning to TRBD2. CDR1 is SGHAT and CDR2 is FQNNGV in the germline V gene. The CDR3 length is 17 residues. Trimming removed 1 base from V and 4 bases from J; junction bases left unmatched: 9. The CDR3, as DNA: TGTGCCAGCAGCTTAGGGGGACTAACAGGATCCACCGGGGAGCTGTTTTTT. Amino acid sequence: CASSLGGLTGSTGELFF.

The chain carries TRBV9 and TRBJ2-3; TRBD2 might be the D (5 bases). With 0 bases removed from V and 3 bases from J, the gap between germline ends came to 11 bases. This CDR3 has 15 residues. Germline V gene lookup returns CDR1 SGDLS and CDR2 YYNGEE. CDR3 DNA: TGTGCCAGCAGCGTAGGTGCGGGTTGGACAGATACGCAGTATTTT. This translates into CASSVGAGWTDTQYF.

The V call is TRBV19, the J call TRBJ2-5; TRBD2 matches at 7 bases. Trimming removed 8 bases from V and 4 bases from J; junction bases left unmatched: 13. The CDR3 length is 15 residues. Germline CDR1 and CDR2: LNHDA and SQIVND (reference sequence). As DNA, the CDR3 is TGTGCCAGTGCTTTTTCGAGCGGGGCTGGAGAGACCCAGTACTTC. Translated: CASAFSSGAGETQYF.

The chain links TRBV9 to TRBJ2-1; the match to TRBD2 covers 9 bases. The germline gives CDR1 SGDLS, CDR2 YYNGEE. The CDR3 consists of 15 residues. V was clipped by 1 base and J by 9 bases; unmatched bases: 8. CDR3 region: CASSVPASGVFEQFF. The DNA of the CDR3 is TGTGCCAGCAGCGTACCGGCTAGCGGGGTATTTGAGCAGTTCTTC.

The rearrangement links TRBV11-3 to TRBJ2-3, with 10 positions matching TRBD2. Looked up from germline, CDR1 is SGHNT and CDR2 is YENEEA. With 1 base clipped from V and 0 bases from J, the junction kept 7 bases outside the gene matches. This CDR3 spans 18 amino acids. The DNA for the CDR3 is TGTGCCAGCAGCTTAGGGGCGACTAGCGGGCCGAGCACAGATACGCAGTATTTT. Translating gives CASSLGATSGPSTDTQYF.

This rearrangement joins TRBV6-6 to TRBJ2-2; D is ambiguous. CDR1 MNHNY and CDR2 SVGAGI come from the germline V gene (reference sequence). V lost 7 bases and J lost 2, with 11 bases in between. CDR3 size: 14 residues. The CDR3 here is CASIGVLNTGELFF. The CDR3 DNA follows: TGTGCCAGCATAGGAGTCTTAAACACCGGGGAGCTGTTTTTT.

The chain joins TRBV5-1 to TRBJ1-1; 10 bases align to TRBD1. This CDR3 region has 16 residues. CDR1 and CDR2 (germline): SGHRS, YFSETQ. V trimming: 0 bases; J trimming: 2 bases; junction bases outside the gene matches: 4. The CDR3, as DNA: TGCGCCAGCAGCTTGGGACAGGGGGCTGGAAACACTGAAGCTTTCTTT. Translation gives CASSLGQGAGNTEAFF.

This chain uses TRBV29-1 with TRBJ1-1, with TRBD1 as a possible D gene (5 bases). CDR3 size: 14 residues. Trimming removed 6 bases at V and 1 base at J, with 15 bases between. Germline loops: CDR1 SQVTM, CDR2 ANQGSEA. The CDR3, as DNA: TGCAGCGTCTCCACGGGGGGAGCGAACACTGAAGCTTTCTTT. Residues: CSVSTGGANTEAFF.

The rearrangement uses TRBV2 and TRBJ1-1, with D perhaps TRBD1 (5 bases). Trimming pared 3 bases from V and 1 base from J, leaving 15 bases between. The CDR3 totals 16 residues. CDR1 is SNHLY and CDR2 is FYNNEI in the germline V gene. The CDR3 region is CASSDWTSVGNTEAFF. In DNA form, the CDR3 reads TGTGCCAGCAGTGACTGGACAAGTGTTGGGAACACTGAAGCTTTCTTT.

The rearrangement links TRBV5-1 to TRBJ2-7, with 7 bases that match TRBD1. Germline-derived CDR1 and CDR2 are SGHRS and YFSETQ. V shed 5 bases, J shed 1 base, and the junction held 6 bases outside the gene matches. The CDR3 sequence is 14 residues long. CDR3 sequence: CASRTGTASYEQYF. CDR3 DNA sequence: TGCGCCAGCAGAACCGGGACAGCATCCTACGAGCAGTACTTC.

Only one count was recorded for this clone. The chain joins TRBV6-5 to TRBJ1-3; 8 nucleotides match TRBD1. Per the germline V gene, CDR1 is MNHEY and CDR2 is SVGAGI. This CDR3 comprises 15 residues. The junction had 5 bases not matched to a gene; V was cut back by 4 bases and J by 3 bases. CDR3 sequence reads: CASSSQGADGNTIYF. The CDR3 DNA reads TGTGCCAGCAGTTCCCAGGGGGCTGATGGAAACACCATATATTTT.

The gene calls are TRBV7-2 and TRBJ1-5; maybe TRBD1 (6 bases). Germline V gene data show CDR1 as SGHTA and CDR2 as FQGNSA. The V end was cut by 1 base, the J end by 5 bases, with 12 bases between. This CDR3 has 15 residues. The CDR3 nucleotides are TGTGCCAGCAGCTTAGACAGGGTCACGCATCAGCCCCAGCATTTT. Translation: CASSLDRVTHQPQHF.

In DNA, the CDR3 is TGCGCCAGCAGCCCCGGACAATACTCCTACAATGAGCAGTTCTTC. Protein: CASSPGQYSYNEQFF. This rearrangement joins TRBV5-1 to TRBJ2-1; D may be TRBD1 (5 bases). This CDR3 contains 15 residues. Germline CDR1 and CDR2: SGHRS and YFSETQ. The germline V and J ends were trimmed by 4 bases and 0 bases, with 11 bases remaining between them. The whole variable domain, filled in from reference TRBV5-1 and TRBJ2-1, reads KAGVTQTPRYLIKTRGQQVTLSCSPISGHRSVSWYQQTPGQGLQFLFEYFSETQRNKGNFPGRFSGRQFSNSRSEMNVSTLELGDSALYLCASSPGQYSYNEQFFGPGTRLTVL.

This sequence joins TRBV5-4 and TRBJ2-7, with 12 positions matching TRBD2. The V gene's germline CDR1 is SGHNT and CDR2 YYREEE (reference sequence). Trimming cost V 3 bases and J 0 bases; bases outside gene matches: 1. CDR3 length: 15 amino acids. In nucleotides, the CDR3 is TGTGCCAGCAGCTCTAGCGGGGGGGCCTCCTACGAGCAGTACTTC. Its translation is CASSSSGGASYEQYF.

This rearrangement joins TRBV5-1 to TRBJ2-7, with a possible D match to TRBD1 (6 bases). Germline loops: CDR1 SGHRS, CDR2 YFSETQ. The V gene lost 5 bases and the J gene lost 7 bases, with 16 bases spanning the gap. The CDR3 spans 13 residues. CDR3: CASRKAGAGEQYF. The DNA of the CDR3 is TGCGCCAGCAGGAAAGCAGGGGCTGGGGAGCAGTACTTC.

This clone turned up a few times. The gene calls are TRBV30 and TRBJ1-5; D perhaps matches TRBD1 (6 bases). The CDR3 extends over 16 amino acids. Germline V lookup: CDR1 GTSNPN, CDR2 SVGIG (reference sequence). The V and J ends lost 2 bases and 7 bases respectively, with 21 bases between them. As DNA, the CDR3 is TGTGCCTGGAGTCCCCTGACGGGGGGCTTCGCCCAGCCCCAGCATTTT. Its protein product is CAWSPLTGGFAQPQHF.